This is a list of T cell receptor beta chains from one sample in a study of blood T cell repertoires in COVID-19. Sequencing used immunoSEQ multiplex PCR; TCRdb keeps in-frame clones, though not all of them. Of hundreds of thousands of clones listed, roughly 86% are singletons. The specimen was peripheral blood. These TCRs come from a woman aged 30 to 39 with COVID-19, enrolled during active disease. The CDR3 runs from the conserved cysteine through the conserved F or W. The order of the fields is CDR3 length, J gene, clone size, D gene, V gene, CDR3 DNA, CDR3 protein. A D gene is named only where the DNA matches it firmly. Rows may omit the clone size; those that give it use once, few, many or a size class.

>13|TRBJ2-7|-|-|TRBV4-1
TGCGCCAGCAGCCAGACCAGGGCCTACGAGCAGTACTTC
CASSQTRAYEQYF
>15|TRBJ1-3|-|-|TRBV10-1
TGCGCCAGCAATGGACAGACTAATCCTGGAAACACCATATATTTT
CASNGQTNPGNTIYF
>15|TRBJ1-5|-|-|TRBV5-1
TGCGCCAGCAGCTTCGGGGGGCCGGGCAATCAGCCCCAGCATTTT
CASSFGGPGNQPQHF
>15|TRBJ2-7|-|-|TRBV20-1
TGCAGTGCTAGTTCCGGACAGGAGGGATCCTACGAGCAGTACTTC
CSASSGQEGSYEQYF
>13|TRBJ1-5|-|-|TRBV5-1
TGCGCCAGCAGCCCCCGGGGAGATCAGCCCCAGCATTTT
CASSPRGDQPQHF
>14|TRBJ2-3|few|-|TRBV20-1
TGCAGTGCTAGTCGCGACTCTAGCACAGATACGCAGTATTTT
CSASRDSSTDTQYF
>14|TRBJ1-5|-|-|TRBV2
TGTGCCAGTACGAGCGGAATGGGCAATCAGCCCCAGCATTTT
CASTSGMGNQPQHF
>15|TRBJ2-3|-|TRBD2|TRBV28
TGTGCCAGCAGAATTCTAGCGGGATTCGCAGATACGCAGTATTTT
CASRILAGFADTQYF
>15|TRBJ1-5|-|-|TRBV30
TGTGCCTGGACAATTGGGGGAGGAGGCAATCAGCCCCAGCATTTT
CAWTIGGGGNQPQHF
>13|TRBJ1-3|few|-|TRBV21-1
TGTGCCAGTGGACAGCCCCCTGGAAACACCATATATTTT
CASGQPPGNTIYF
>13|TRBJ2-3|once|-|TRBV25-1
TGTGCCAGCGGCTCACTAGCCACAGATACGCAGTATTTT
CASGSLATDTQYF
>15|TRBJ2-7|-|TRBD2|TRBV6-1
TGTGCCAGCAGTGAAGGCCTAGCGGGAGTCTACGAGCAGTACTTC
CASSEGLAGVYEQYF
>15|TRBJ1-1|many|TRBD1|TRBV7-2
TGTGCCAGCAGCTCTCACCCGGGACAGGGCACTGAAGCTTTCTTT
CASSSHPGQGTEAFF
>14|TRBJ1-3|-|-|TRBV19
TGTGCCAGTAGTACCCGGGATACTATGAACACCATATATTTT
CASSTRDTMNTIYF